This T cell receptor beta chain is drawn from a study of shared clonotypes between healthy human individuals (TCRdb year 2020). In terms of the full investigation: The cohort comprised two women and a few men aged 18 to 49 years. Per donor, three plates each were used for CD4 naive and CD4 memory, two for CD8 naive, and one for CD8 memory. The study deeply sequenced blood TCR repertoires of about 5 healthy adults to estimate repertoire size and the extent of clonotype sharing between individuals. To increase sequencing depth and limit assay-specific biases, TCR repertoire library preparation and sequencing were carried out by different laboratories using diverse techniques. Between about 0.9 and 10 billion PBMCs per donor were obtained by leukapheresis. The full study reports these points: Naive subsets generally had larger estimated clonotype richness than memory subsets. About 4.5% of naive CD4, around 3.5% of naive CD8, 2.3% of memory CD4, and 0.4% of memory CD8 clonotypes were shared across four donors. Pairwise subsampling indicated that sequencing depth was expected to affect the degree of clonotype sharing among donors. Higher generation probabilities were observed for clonotypes shared by all four sorted-subset donors than for non-shared clonotypes. Because the study included a small number of donors, the genetic and exposure-history diversity represented was limited. Sampling was restricted to blood, and TCR repertoires in tissue are likely to differ from TCR repertoires in blood. Rarefaction of sorted-subset datasets indicated incomplete sequencing despite the large sequencing depth.

V is clipped by 5 bases and J by 4 bases, and the sequence between their germline boundaries is 20 bases long. Based on the germline V gene (reference sequence), the CDR1 and CDR2 sequences are MNHEY and SMNVEV. The CDR3 contains 16 residues, cysteine and phenylalanine counted. The retained sequence is limited to the CDR3, 48 bases, with the frame set at the first base. Using the deep immunoSEQ assay, multiplex PCR amplified TCR CDR3 regions from genomic DNA. Extracted genomic DNA from each cell subset was distributed evenly across all wells of several immunoSEQ 96-well plates, and each plate was treated as a replicate. Each replicate PCR for sorted subsets received around 210 ng genomic DNA, equal to about 30,000 T cell genomes. The purified libraries were quantified using a Qubit 3.0 fluorometer, sized with a Bioanalyzer 2100, and then quantified again using the KAPA Library Quantification kit. Each immunoSEQ 96-well plate was sequenced on its own single-read 150-cycle Illumina NextSeq 550 flow cell. As for the original processing: Because the immunoSEQ output included only junctional sequences and no quality scores, the filtering could not be the same as the filtering used for full-length reads. Sequences were annotated with PyIR, a Python wrapper for IgBLAST v1.9, using IMGT germline references to assign V/J genes and CDR3. Reads were removed for weak V/J assignments (E-value above 1e-6), missing CDR3, stop codons, out-of-frame junctions, or ambiguous translated residues. V3J clonotypes were defined as sequences sharing the same inferred V gene, J gene, and CDR3 amino acid sequence. Percentage overlap between repertoires was calculated by dividing the number of shared unique clonotypes by the size of the smaller repertoire. RTK rarefaction, the Chao1 estimator, and Recon v2.1 estimates of unobserved clonotypes were used to assess repertoire richness. Generation probabilities for all TCRbeta clonotypes obtained by the gDNA method from four donors were computed using OLGA. Not all clones reach the TCRdb copy of this immuneACCESS table, which keeps in-frame sequences only. Checked studies attribute under half of the gap to unresolved V genes and leave the rest unexplained. V, J and clone size are taken as reported in that table, and D and trimming were inferred from the DNA itself. Within this sample are 1.5 million to 2.5 million clones, with about 95% of them counted one time only. The ten biggest clones cover approximately 1.2% of the sample.

CD8 naive samples were obtained by positive selection for CCR7 among CD45RO-negative cells, yielding a CD45RA+CCR7+ population from which TemRA cells were excluded. The donors were healthy, HIV-negative adults who had no recently reported acute infections or vaccinations. All donors were Caucasian adults living in Nashville, Tennessee, USA. After blood collection by leukapheresis, PBMCs were isolated using Ficoll-Histopaque density gradient centrifugation and then cryopreserved in the vapor phase of liquid nitrogen. Analytical flow cytometry was used to check the purity and quantity of each magnetically sorted T cell population. From each sorted fraction, genomic DNA was isolated and quantified by UV absorbance on a Nanodrop 2000c. Remarks on this clone: What antigen it recognizes has not been identified. One base away there is no much larger clone; base qualities are not given.

The chain joins TRBV27 to TRBJ1-2, with an unclear D gene assignment. This TCR was recovered from a man younger than 35 in good health. Source material: naive CD8+ T cells sorted from blood. What the cell subset or site label conveys for this sample: CD45RA+CCR7+. The CDR3 region: CASSLKGPTPTYGYTF. In nucleotide form, the sequence is TGTGCCAGCAGTCTAAAGGGCCCCACTCCTACCTATGGCTACACCTTC.